This T cell receptor beta chain was identified during a study of blood T cell repertoires in COVID-19. About the study: The origin of the acute and convalescent COVID-19 samples was the United States, Italy and Spain. T cells, B-cell-depleted T cells, or PBMCs provided the cDNA or gDNA that served as material.

Original analysis: Quantification of nucleated cells was approximated via reference gene primer amplification. Produced via immunoSEQ multiplex PCR; TCRdb's table is partial and in-frame only. That table furnishes V, J and clone size, whereas the DNA furnished D and trimming. The sample lists some 100,000 clones, 80% to 95% occurring once. In germline, CDR1 is SGHNT, CDR2 YYREEE (reference sequence). Unmatched junction bases numbered 7, after V lost 0 bases and J lost 6 bases. CDR3 length: 15 amino acids. Sequenced: peripheral blood. The chain recombines TRBV5-4 with TRBJ1-1, with TRBD1 identical over 8 bases. The receptor was isolated from a woman aged 55-75 years with active COVID-19. Here the CDR3 reads CASSLAGAGGAEAFF. The CDR3 nucleotides are TGTGCCAGCAGCTTGGCGGGGGCAGGGGGCGCTGAAGCTTTCTTT. The complete variable domain, with remaining parts taken from reference TRBV5-4 and TRBJ1-1, reads ETGVTQSPTHLIKTRGQQVTLRCSSQSGHNTVSWYQQALGQGPQFIFQYYREEENGRGNFPPRFSGLQFPNYSSELNVNALELDDSALYLCASSLAGAGGAEAFFGQGTRLTVV.